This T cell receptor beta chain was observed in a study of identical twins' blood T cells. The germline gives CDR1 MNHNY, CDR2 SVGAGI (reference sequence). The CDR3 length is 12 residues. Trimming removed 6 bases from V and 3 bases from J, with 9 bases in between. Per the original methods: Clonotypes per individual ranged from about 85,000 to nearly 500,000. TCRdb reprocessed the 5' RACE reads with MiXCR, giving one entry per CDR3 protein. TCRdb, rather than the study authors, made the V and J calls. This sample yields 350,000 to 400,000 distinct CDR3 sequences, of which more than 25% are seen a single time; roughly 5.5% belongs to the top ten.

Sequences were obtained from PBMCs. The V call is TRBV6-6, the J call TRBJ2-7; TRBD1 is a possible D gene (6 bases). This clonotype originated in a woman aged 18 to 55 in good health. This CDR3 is CASRDSGYEQYF. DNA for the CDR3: TGTGCCAGCAGGGACAGCGGCTACGAGCAGTACTTC.